The present TCR beta chain was sequenced within a study of cytotoxic CD8 clonotypes in ibrutinib-treated CLL. At the level of the study: The samples contained over 250,000 productive templates on average. They also contained an average of 94,082 productive rearrangements.

General study findings and limits: Clonality was higher at baseline than in age-matched healthy donors and tracked circulating CD8+ T-cell counts. The study sampled sustained-remission and progressing patients at different times.

The intended depth for sequencing was 1 in 200,000 to 1 in 1 million T cells. This table comes from immunoSEQ multiplex PCR, and its TCRdb copy is limited to in-frame clones, with some not included. Of about 9,400 clones in the sample, approximately 57% were seen once. CDR3 length equals 12 residues. Germline lookup yields CDR1 SNHLY and CDR2 FYNNEI. The V end was cut by 4 bases, the J end by 4 bases, with 8 bases between. Turning to this clone: Its specificity is unknown.

The source material was PBMCs, sampled before ibrutinib treatment. The chain employs TRBV2 and TRBJ2-7; the D is unclear. This clonotype was obtained from a human donor with chronic lymphocytic leukemia. In DNA, the CDR3 is TGTGCCAGCAGTGCGTCGAGTTACGAGCAGTACTTC. It yields the protein CASSASSYEQYF.